Following are 5 T cell receptor beta chains from one sample sequenced in a study of Graves' ophthalmopathy and Graves' hyperthyroidism (dated by TCRdb to the late 2010s). TCRdb shows the sequencer as Illumina HiSeq 2000. For repertoire sequencing, TCR beta CDR3 regions were amplified from RNA transcripts. A first-round RT-PCR used HTBI primers with the Qiagen OneStep RT-PCR kit, followed by a second-round multiplex PCR, size selection and purification. TCRdb reworked the public reads: Q25 trimming with fastp, MiXCR clone assembly, productive beta chains retained. Every distinct CDR3 protein forms one entry, paired with its most common genes and DNA. Recorded for this sample are approximately 380,000 distinct CDR3 sequences; roughly 21% of them occurred a single time. The top ten clonotypes cover roughly 3.2% of the sample. The sample comprised peripheral blood. The receptors originated from a woman younger than 30 with stable Graves' hyperthyroidism. Donor details come from another sample of the same person, matched by shared clones.

This clonotype was seen repeatedly, ten times or more. The chain links TRBV30 to TRBJ1-1; D possibly corresponds to TRBD1 (5 bases). The CDR3 has 13 amino acids. V gave up 0 bases and J gave up 4 bases, with 9 bases separating them. The germline CDR1 and CDR2 sequences are GTSNPN and SVGIG (reference sequence). The CDR3 coding sequence is TGTGCCTGGAGTGTAACGGGGGGCACTGAAGCTTTCTTT. This translates into CAWSVTGGTEAFF.

This clonotype was seen at least ten times. This chain uses TRBV12-3 or TRBV12-4 with TRBJ1-6; no reliable D call. Trimming cost V 3 bases and J 5 bases, with 8 bases left between them. This CDR3 is 14 amino acids long. The CDR3 loop is CASSLADNNSPLHF. CDR3 DNA sequence: TGTGCCAGCAGTTTGGCAGATAATAATTCACCCCTCCACTTT.

In this sample, this clonotype turned up many times. The chain couples TRBV6-2 or TRBV6-3 to TRBJ2-6; D is unclear. The germline V and J ends were trimmed by 10 bases and 2 bases, with 9 bases remaining between them. In germline, CDR1 is MNHEY, CDR2 SVGEGT. This CDR3 comprises 13 residues. CDR3 DNA: TGTGCCATCCATCGGGCTGGGGCCAACGTCCTGACTTTC. This translates into CAIHRAGANVLTF.

In DNA form, the CDR3 reads TGTGCCAGCAGCGGACCGGGACGGATGTCCTACGAGCAGTACTTC. Its translation: CASSGPGRMSYEQYF. The chain combines TRBV7-9 with TRBJ2-7, with D possibly called TRBD1 or TRBD2 (5 bases each). Trimming shortened V by 5 bases and J by 1 base, and 15 bases separated the two germline ends. The CDR3 contains 15 residues. CDR1 SEHNR and CDR2 FQNEAQ come from the germline V gene (reference sequence).

This chain uses TRBV27 with TRBJ2-7; TRBD1 matches at 10 bases. This CDR3 is built from 15 residues. Germline lookup yields CDR1 MNHEY and CDR2 SMNVEV (reference sequence). J was trimmed by 9 bases and V by 2 bases; bases with no gene match: 10. The CDR3 sequence: CASSLLRDRGTRQYF. The CDR3 nucleotides read TGTGCCAGCAGTTTACTCCGGGACAGGGGAACGCGGCAGTACTTC.